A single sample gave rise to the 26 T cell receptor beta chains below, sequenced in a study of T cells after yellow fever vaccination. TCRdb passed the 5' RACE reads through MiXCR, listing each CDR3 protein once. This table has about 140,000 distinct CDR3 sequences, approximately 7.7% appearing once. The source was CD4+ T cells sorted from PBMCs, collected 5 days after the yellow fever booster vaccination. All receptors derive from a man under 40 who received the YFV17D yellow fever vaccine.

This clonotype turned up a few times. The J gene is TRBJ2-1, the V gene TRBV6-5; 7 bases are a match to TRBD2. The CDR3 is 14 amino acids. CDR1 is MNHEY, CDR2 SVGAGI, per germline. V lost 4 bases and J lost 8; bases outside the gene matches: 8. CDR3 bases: TGTGCCAGCAGTTGGGCAGGCAGCGGGGATGAGCAGTTCTTC. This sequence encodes CASSWAGSGDEQFF.

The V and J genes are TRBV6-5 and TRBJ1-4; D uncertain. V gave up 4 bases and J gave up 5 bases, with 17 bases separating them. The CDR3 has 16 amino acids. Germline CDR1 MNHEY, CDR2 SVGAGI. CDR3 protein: CASSSAFGASNEKLFF. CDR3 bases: TGTGCCAGCAGTTCCGCGTTTGGCGCCTCGAATGAAAAACTGTTTTTT.

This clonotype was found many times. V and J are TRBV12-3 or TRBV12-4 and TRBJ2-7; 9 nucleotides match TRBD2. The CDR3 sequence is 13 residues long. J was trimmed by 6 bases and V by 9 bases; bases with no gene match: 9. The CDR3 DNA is TGTGCCAGTGTTGGCGGGAGGGCCGGCGAGCAGTACTTC. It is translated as CASVGGRAGEQYF.

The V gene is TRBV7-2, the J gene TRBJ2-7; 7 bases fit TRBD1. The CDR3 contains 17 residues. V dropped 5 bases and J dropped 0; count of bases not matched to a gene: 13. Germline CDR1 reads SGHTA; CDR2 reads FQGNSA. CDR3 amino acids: CASSPEGQVLSSYEQYF. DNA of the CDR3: TGTGCCAGCAGCCCCGAAGGACAGGTCCTCTCCTCCTACGAGCAGTACTTC.

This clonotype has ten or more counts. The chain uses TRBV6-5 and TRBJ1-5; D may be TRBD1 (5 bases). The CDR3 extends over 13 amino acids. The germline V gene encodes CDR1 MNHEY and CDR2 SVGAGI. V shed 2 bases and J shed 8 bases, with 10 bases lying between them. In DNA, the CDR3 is TGTGCCAGCAGTTACCTAGGAGGGGAGCCCCAGCATTTT. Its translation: CASSYLGGEPQHF.

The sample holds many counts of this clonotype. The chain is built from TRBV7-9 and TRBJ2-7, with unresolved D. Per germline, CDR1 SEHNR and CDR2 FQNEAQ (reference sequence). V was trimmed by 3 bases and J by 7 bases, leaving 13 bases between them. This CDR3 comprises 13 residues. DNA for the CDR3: TGTGCCAGCAGCTTCACCGTTGGTTCAGAGCAGTACTTC. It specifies CASSFTVGSEQYF.

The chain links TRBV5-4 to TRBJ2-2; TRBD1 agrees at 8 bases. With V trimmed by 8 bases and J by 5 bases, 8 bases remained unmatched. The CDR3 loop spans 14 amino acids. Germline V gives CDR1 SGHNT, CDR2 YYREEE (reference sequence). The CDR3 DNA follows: TGTGCCAGTTACTTTGGGGACAGGACCGGGGAGCTGTTTTTT. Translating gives CASYFGDRTGELFF.

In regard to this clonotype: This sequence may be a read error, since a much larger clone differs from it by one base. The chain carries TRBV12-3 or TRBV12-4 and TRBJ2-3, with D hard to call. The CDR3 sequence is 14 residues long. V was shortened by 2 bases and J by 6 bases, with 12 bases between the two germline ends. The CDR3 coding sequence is TGTGCCAGCAGTTTACTCACGGAAAATGATACGCAGTATTTT. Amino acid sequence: CASSLLTENDTQYF.

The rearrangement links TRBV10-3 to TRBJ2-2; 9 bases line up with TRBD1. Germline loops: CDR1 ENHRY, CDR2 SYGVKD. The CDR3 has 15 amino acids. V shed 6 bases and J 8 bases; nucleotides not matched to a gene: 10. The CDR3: CAIRPGQGLSGELFF. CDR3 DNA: TGTGCCATCAGGCCGGGACAGGGTCTGTCAGGGGAGCTGTTTTTT.

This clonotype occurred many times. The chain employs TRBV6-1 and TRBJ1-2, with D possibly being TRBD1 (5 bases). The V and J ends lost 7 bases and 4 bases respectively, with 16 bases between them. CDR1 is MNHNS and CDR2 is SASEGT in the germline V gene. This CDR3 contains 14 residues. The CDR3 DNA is TGTGCCAGCACCCCAAGCCGGGGCCTCTATGGCTACACCTTC. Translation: CASTPSRGLYGYTF.

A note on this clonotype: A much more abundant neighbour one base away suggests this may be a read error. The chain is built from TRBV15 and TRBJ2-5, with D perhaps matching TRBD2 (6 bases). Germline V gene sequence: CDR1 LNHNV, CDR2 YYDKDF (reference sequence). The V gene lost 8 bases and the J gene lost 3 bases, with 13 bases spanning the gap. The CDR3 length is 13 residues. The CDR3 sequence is CATGRNGEETQYF. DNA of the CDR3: TGTGCCACCGGGAGGAACGGCGAAGAGACCCAGTACTTC. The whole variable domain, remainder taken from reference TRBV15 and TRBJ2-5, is DAMVIQNPRYQVTQFGKPVTLSCSQTLNHNVMYWYQQKSSQAPKLLFHYYDKDFNNEADTPDNFQSRRPNTSFCFLDIRSPGLGDTAMYLCATGRNGEETQYFGPGTRLLVL.

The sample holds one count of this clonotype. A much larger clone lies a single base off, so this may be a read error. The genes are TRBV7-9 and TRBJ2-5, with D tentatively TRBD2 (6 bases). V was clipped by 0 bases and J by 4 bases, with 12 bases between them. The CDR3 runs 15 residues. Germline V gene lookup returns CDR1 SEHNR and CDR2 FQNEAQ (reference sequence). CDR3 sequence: CASSLAIGSRETQYF. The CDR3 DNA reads TGTGCCAGCAGCTTAGCCATCGGGAGTCGAGAGACCCAGTACTTC. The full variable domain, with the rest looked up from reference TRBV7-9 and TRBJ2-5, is DTGVSQNPRHKITKRGQNVTFRCDPISEHNRLYWYRQTLGQGPEFLTYFQNEAQLEKSRLLSDRFSAERPKGSFSTLEIQRTEQGDSAMYLCASSLAIGSRETQYFGPGTRLLVL.

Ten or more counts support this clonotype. The DNA of the CDR3 is TGTGCCAGCTCGCCCAGCGGGATGGACACCGGGGAGCTGTTTTTT. Translation: CASSPSGMDTGELFF. V gene TRBV18 combines with J gene TRBJ2-2; 7 bases agree with TRBD2. Germline V gene data show CDR1 as KGHSH and CDR2 as LQKENI. The CDR3 sequence is 15 residues long. V trimming: 6 bases; J trimming: 3 bases; junction bases outside the gene matches: 7.

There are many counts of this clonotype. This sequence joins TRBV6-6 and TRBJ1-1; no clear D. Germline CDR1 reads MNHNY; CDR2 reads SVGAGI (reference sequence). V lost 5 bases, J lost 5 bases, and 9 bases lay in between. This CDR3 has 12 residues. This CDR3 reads CASSHPGTEAFF. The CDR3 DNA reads TGTGCCAGCAGTCACCCGGGGACTGAAGCTTTCTTT.

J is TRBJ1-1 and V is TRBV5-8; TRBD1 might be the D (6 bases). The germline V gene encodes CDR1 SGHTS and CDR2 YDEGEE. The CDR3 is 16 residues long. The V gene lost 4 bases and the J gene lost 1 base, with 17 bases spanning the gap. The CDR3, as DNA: TGTGCCAGCAGCCGGACAGTTAAAGTGGGGAACACTGAAGCTTTCTTT. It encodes CASSRTVKVGNTEAFF.

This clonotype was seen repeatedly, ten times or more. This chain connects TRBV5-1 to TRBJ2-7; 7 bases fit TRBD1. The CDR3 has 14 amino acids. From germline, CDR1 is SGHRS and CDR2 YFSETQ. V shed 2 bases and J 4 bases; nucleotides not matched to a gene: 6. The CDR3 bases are TGCGCCAGCAGCTTAACCCAACAGGGGTACGAGCAGTACTTC. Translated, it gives CASSLTQQGYEQYF.

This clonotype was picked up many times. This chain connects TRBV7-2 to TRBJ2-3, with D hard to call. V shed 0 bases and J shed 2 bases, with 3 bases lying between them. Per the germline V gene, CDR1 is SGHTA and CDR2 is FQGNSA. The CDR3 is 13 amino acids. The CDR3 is CASSLANTDTQYF. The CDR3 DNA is TGTGCCAGCAGCTTAGCTAACACAGATACGCAGTATTTT.

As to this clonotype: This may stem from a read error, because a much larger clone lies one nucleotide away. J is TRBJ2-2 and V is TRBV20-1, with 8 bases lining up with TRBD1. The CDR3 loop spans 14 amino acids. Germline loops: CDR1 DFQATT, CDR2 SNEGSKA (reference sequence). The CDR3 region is CIASRTGWAGELFF. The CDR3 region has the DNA TGCATTGCTTCCAGGACAGGGTGGGCCGGGGAGCTGTTTTTT.

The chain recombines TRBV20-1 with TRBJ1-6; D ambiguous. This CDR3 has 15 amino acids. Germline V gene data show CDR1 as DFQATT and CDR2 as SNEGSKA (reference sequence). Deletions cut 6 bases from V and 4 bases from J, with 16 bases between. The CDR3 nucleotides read TGCAGTGCGCGATCCGGACGGAGTTATAATTCACCCCTCCACTTT. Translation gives CSARSGRSYNSPLHF.

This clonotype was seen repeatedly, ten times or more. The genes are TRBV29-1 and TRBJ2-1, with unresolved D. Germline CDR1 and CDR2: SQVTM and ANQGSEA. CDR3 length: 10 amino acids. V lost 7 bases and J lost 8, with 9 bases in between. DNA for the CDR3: TGCAGCGCAACAATAGATGAGCAGTTCTTC. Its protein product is CSATIDEQFF.

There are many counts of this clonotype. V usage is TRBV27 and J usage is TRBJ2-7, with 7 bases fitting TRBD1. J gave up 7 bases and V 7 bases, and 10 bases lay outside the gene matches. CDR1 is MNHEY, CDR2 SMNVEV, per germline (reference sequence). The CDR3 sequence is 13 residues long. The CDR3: CASINRDRGEQYF. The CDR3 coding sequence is TGTGCCAGCATTAACCGGGACAGAGGGGAGCAGTACTTC.

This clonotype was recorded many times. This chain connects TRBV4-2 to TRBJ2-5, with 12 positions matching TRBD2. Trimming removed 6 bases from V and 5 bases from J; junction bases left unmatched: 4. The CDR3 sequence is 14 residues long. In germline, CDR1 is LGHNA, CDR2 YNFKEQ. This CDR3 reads CASRPSGRGETQYF. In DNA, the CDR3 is TGTGCCAGCAGACCTAGCGGGAGGGGGGAGACCCAGTACTTC.

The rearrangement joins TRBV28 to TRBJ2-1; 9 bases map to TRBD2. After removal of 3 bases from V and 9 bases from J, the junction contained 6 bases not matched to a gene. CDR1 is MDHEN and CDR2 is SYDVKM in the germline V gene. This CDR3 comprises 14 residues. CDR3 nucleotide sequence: TGTGCCAGCAGTTTTATGGCGGGAGGGCTTGAGCAGTTCTTC. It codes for CASSFMAGGLEQFF.

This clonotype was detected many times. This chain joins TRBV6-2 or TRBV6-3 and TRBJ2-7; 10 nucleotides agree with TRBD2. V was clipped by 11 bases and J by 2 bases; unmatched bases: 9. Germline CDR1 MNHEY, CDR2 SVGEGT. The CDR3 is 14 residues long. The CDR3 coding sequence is TGTGCCTCGCGTAGGCTAGCGGGAGCCTACGAGCAGTACTTC. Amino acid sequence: CASRRLAGAYEQYF.

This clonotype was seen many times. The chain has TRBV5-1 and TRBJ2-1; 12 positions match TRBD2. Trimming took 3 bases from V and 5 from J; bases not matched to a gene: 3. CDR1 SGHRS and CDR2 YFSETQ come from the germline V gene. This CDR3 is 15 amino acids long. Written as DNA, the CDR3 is TGCGCCAGCAGCTACCTAGCGGGAGGGAACAATGAGCAGTTCTTC. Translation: CASSYLAGGNNEQFF. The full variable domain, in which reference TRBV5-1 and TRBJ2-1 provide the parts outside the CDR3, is KAGVTQTPRYLIKTRGQQVTLSCSPISGHRSVSWYQQTPGQGLQFLFEYFSETQRNKGNFPGRFSGRQFSNSRSEMNVSTLELGDSALYLCASSYLAGGNNEQFFGPGTRLTVL.

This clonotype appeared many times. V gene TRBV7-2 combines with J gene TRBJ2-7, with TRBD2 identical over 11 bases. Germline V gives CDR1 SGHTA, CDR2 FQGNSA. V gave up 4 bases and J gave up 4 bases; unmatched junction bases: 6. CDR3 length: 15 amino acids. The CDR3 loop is CASSSSGTSGYEQYF. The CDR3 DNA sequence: TGTGCCAGCAGCTCCTCCGGGACTAGCGGATACGAGCAGTACTTC.